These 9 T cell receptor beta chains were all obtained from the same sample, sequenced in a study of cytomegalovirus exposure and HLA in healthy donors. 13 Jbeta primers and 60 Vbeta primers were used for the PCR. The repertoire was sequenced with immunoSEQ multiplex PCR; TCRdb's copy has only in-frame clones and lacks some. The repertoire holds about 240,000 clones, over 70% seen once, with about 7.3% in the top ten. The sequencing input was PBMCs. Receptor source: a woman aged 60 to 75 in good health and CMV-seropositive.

CDR3 DNA: TGCGCCAGCAGCTCGGCGGGAGGAAGGGATGGCTACACCTTC. This translates into CASSSAGGRDGYTF. The rearrangement links TRBV5-1 to TRBJ1-2; D unclear. CDR1 and CDR2 (germline): SGHRS, YFSETQ. The CDR3 runs 14 residues. V was trimmed by 3 bases and J by 6 bases, leaving 15 bases between them.

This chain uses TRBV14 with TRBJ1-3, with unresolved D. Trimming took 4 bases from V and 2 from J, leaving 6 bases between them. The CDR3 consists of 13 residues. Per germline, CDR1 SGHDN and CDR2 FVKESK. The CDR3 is CASSLQTGNTIYF. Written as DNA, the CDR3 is TGTGCCAGCAGCCTACAGACTGGAAACACCATATATTTT.

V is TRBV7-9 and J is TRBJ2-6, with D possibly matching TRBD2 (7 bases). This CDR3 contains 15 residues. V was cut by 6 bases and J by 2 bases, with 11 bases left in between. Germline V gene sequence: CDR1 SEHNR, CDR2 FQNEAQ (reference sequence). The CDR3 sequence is CASSRGGAGANVLTF. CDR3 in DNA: TGTGCCAGCAGTAGGGGGGGGGCTGGGGCCAACGTCCTGACTTTC.

The CDR3 DNA reads TGTGCCAGCAGTGAATGGGGCGAGGACACTGAAGCTTTCTTT. Amino acid sequence: CASSEWGEDTEAFF. This chain connects TRBV25-1 to TRBJ1-1; perhaps TRBD1 as D (5 bases). The CDR3 runs to 14 residues. Trimming removed 1 base at V and 3 bases at J, with 9 bases between. In germline, CDR1 is MGHDK, CDR2 SYGVNS.

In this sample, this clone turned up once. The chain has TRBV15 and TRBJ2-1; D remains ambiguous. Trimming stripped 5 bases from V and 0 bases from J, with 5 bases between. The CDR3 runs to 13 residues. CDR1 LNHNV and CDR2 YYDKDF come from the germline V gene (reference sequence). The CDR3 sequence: CATSPSSYNEQFF. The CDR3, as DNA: TGTGCCACCAGCCCGAGCTCCTACAATGAGCAGTTCTTC. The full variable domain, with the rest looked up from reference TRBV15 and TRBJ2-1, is DAMVIQNPRYQVTQFGKPVTLSCSQTLNHNVMYWYQQKSSQAPKLLFHYYDKDFNNEADTPDNFQSRRPNTSFCFLDIRSPGLGDTAMYLCATSPSSYNEQFFGPGTRLTVL.

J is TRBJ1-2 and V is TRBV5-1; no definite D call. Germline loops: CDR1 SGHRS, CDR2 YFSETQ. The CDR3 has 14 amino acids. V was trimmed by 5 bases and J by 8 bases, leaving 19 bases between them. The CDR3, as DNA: TGCGCCAGCAGTGTGGCTCAGGCGGGCGGAGGCTACACCTTC. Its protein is CASSVAQAGGGYTF.

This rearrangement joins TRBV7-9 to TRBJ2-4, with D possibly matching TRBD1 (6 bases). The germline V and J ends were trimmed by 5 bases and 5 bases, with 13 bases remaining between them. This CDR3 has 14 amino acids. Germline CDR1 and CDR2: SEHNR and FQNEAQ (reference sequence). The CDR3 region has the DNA TGTGCCAGCAGCGCACCCGGGACACAAAACATTCAGTACTTC. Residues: CASSAPGTQNIQYF.

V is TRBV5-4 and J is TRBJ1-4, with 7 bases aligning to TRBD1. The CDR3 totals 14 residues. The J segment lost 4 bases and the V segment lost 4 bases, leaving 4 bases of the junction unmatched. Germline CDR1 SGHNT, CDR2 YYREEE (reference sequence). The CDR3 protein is CASSLTGVNEKLFF. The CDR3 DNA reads TGTGCCAGCAGCCTCACAGGGGTTAATGAAAAACTGTTTTTT.

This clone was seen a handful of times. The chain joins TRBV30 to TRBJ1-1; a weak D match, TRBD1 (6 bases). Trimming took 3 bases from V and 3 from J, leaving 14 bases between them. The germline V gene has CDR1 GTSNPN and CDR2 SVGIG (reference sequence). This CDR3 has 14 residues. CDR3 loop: CAWRPRGWDTEAFF. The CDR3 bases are TGTGCCTGGAGACCCAGGGGATGGGACACTGAAGCTTTCTTT.